The source of this T cell receptor (beta chain) is a study of blood T cell repertoires in COVID-19 (dated by TCRdb to 2020 to 2022). Study-wide context: Samples covering the acute and convalescent phases of COVID-19 were provided by collaborators in the United States, Italy and Spain. Samples came from the ongoing ImmuneRACE study (first 160 participants) plus 1,254 subjects from 6 global collaborators. The material from the prospective study consisted of cDNA or gDNA derived from T cells, B-cell-depleted T cells, or PBMCs. A freely available public database, intended as a resource for researchers studying the immune response to SARS-CoV-2, is where the repertoires were released. Where HLA class I and class II types were available, the types were taken from metadata supplied by the sample provider, not from assay-based typing. Deeply sampled blood TCRbeta repertoires from subjects exposed to, actively infected with, or recovered from COVID-19 were included in the dataset. Sample metadata almost always included a de-identified subject ID, COVID-19 status, age in years and sex. General study outcomes and caveats: The amount of clinical and demographic metadata varied by source and participant and was provided uncurated.

On this clone itself: Its antigen remains unidentified. No much larger clone exists at a distance of one base, and base qualities are not known.

TCRbeta CDR3 regions were amplified from genomic DNA by means of the immunoSEQ Assay, a bias-controlled multiplex PCR. Processing in the source paper ran as follows. Nucleated cell counts per sample were estimated from amplification of reference gene primers within the assay. To quantify the absolute abundance of each unique TCRbeta CDR3 rearrangement, sequence reads were collapsed and filtered. For each sample, productive Simpson clonality was calculated as the square root of Simpson's diversity index over productive rearrangements. TCRdb stores this immuneACCESS table with in-frame sequences only. Part of the clones is absent; in the studies checked, under half of the shortfall reflects unresolved V genes, and no reason is known for the rest. V, J and clone size were drawn from that table, and D and trimming were deduced from the DNA. The sample has about 180,000 clones on record, approximately 80% of them singletons. Jointly, the top ten make up roughly an eighth of the sample.

Participants in the prospective study were aged roughly 18 to 100 years, lived in 24 United States geographic areas, and enrolled through a virtual design. In the prospective study, cohorts were assigned on the basis of participant-reported clinical history obtained from a screening survey and a study questionnaire. Exposed participants had been in contact, within 2 weeks of entering the study, with a person who had a PCR-confirmed or clinician-diagnosed case of COVID-19. Mobile phlebotomists in the prospective study collected whole blood, serum and a nasopharyngeal or oropharyngeal swab from every participant. Additional blood draws and questionnaires over an approximately two-month period could optionally be provided by prospective study participants. Prospective study blood samples were shipped either frozen or at room temperature before DNA extraction. This sequence was found in a man aged 55 to 70 who had been exposed to COVID-19. The sequenced sample consisted of PBMCs or T cells enriched from blood (not recorded which).

In nucleotides, the sequence is TGTGCCAGTAGTACCCAACAGGGGCAGCAGCCCCAGCATTTT. Its amino acids are CASSTQQGQQPQHF. The chain joins TRBV19 to TRBJ1-5, with 7 bases aligning to TRBD1. CDR3 length: 14 amino acids, cysteine to phenylalanine. The DNA shown is the 42-base CDR3, in frame from base 1. Taken from the germline V gene (reference sequence), the CDR1 and CDR2 loops are LNHDA and SQIVND. Compared with germline, V lacks 4 bases and J lacks 7 bases; bases without a gene match: 7.